What follows are 2 T cell receptor beta chains derived from one specimen sequenced in a study of tumor-infiltrating lymphocytes in localized non-small cell lung cancer. Clones were read by immunoSEQ multiplex PCR, and TCRdb kept only the in-frame ones, dropping some. The sample shows under 35,000 clones, around 85% of them seen only once. Input material: lung tumor tissue. These receptors originate from a human donor with non-small cell lung cancer.

The chain uses TRBV15 and TRBJ1-5; tentatively, D is TRBD1 (5 bases). V lost 0 bases to trimming and J lost 6 bases, with 12 bases between them. The V gene's germline CDR1 is LNHNV and CDR2 YYDKDF (reference sequence). This CDR3 is built from 15 residues. The chain's CDR3 is CATSRDFGGFQPQHF. As DNA, the CDR3 is TGTGCCACCAGCAGAGATTTCGGGGGTTTTCAGCCCCAGCATTTT.

This clone has just a few counts. The genes are TRBV2 and TRBJ2-2; 9 bases match TRBD2. The V gene's germline CDR1 is SNHLY and CDR2 FYNNEI. The CDR3 has 14 residues. The J segment lost 6 bases and the V segment lost 3 bases, leaving 2 bases of the junction unmatched. Here the CDR3 reads CASSDLAGPGELFF. CDR3 DNA: TGTGCCAGCAGTGATCTAGCGGGGCCCGGGGAGCTGTTTTTT.